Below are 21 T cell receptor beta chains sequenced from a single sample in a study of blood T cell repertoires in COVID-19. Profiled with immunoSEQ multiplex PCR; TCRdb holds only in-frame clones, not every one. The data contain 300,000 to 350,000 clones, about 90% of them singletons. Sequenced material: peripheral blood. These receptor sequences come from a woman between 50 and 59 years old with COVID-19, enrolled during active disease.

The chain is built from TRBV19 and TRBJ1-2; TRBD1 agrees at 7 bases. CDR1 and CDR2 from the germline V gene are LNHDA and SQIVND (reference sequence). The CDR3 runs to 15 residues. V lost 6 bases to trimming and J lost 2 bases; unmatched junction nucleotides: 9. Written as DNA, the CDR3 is TGTGCCAGTAGACCTACAGGGGCCCAAAACTATGGCTACACCTTC. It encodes CASRPTGAQNYGYTF. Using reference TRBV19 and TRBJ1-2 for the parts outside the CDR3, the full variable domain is DGGITQSPKYLFRKEGQNVTLSCEQNLNHDAMYWYRQDPGQGLRLIYYSQIVNDFQKGDIAEGYSVSREKKESFPLTVTSAQKNPTAFYLCASRPTGAQNYGYTFGSGTRLTVV.

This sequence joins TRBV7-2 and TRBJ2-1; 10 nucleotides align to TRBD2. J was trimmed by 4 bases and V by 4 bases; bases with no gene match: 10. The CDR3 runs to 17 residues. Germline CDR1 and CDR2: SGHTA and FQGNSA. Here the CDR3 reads CASSSAVRTSGYNEQFF. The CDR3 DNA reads TGTGCCAGCAGCTCAGCGGTACGGACTAGCGGTTACAATGAGCAGTTCTTC.

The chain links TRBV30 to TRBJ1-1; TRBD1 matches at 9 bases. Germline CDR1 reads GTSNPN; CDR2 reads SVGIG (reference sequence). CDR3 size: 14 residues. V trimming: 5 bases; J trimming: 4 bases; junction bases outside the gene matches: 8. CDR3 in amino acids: CAWGGQGPGTEAFF. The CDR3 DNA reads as TGTGCCTGGGGCGGACAGGGGCCGGGCACTGAAGCTTTCTTT.

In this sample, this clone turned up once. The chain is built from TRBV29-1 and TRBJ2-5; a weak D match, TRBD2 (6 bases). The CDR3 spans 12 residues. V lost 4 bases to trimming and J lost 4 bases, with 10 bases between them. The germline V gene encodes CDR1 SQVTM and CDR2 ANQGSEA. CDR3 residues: CSVGGDGETQYF. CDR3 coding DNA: TGCAGCGTTGGGGGGGATGGAGAGACCCAGTACTTC.

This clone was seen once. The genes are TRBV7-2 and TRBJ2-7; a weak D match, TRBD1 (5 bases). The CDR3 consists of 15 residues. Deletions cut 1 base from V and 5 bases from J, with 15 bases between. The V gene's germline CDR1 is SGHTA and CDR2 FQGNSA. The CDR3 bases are TGTGCCAGCAGCTTAGTTGGCAGGGTAGTCGACGAGCAGTACTTC. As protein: CASSLVGRVVDEQYF. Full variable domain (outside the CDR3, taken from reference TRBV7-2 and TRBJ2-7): GAGVSQSPSNKVTEKGKDVELRCDPISGHTALYWYRQSLGQGLEFLIYFQGNSAPDKSGLPSDRFSAERTGGSVSTLTIQRTQQEDSAVYLCASSLVGRVVDEQYFGPGTRLTVT.

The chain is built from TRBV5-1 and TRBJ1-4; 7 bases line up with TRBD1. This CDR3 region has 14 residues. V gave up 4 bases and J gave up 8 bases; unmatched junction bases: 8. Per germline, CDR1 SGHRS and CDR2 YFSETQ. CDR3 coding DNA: TGCGCCAGCAGCCAAGGGGGCGCGGAAGAAAAACTGTTTTTT. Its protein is CASSQGGAEEKLFF. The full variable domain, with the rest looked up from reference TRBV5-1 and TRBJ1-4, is KAGVTQTPRYLIKTRGQQVTLSCSPISGHRSVSWYQQTPGQGLQFLFEYFSETQRNKGNFPGRFSGRQFSNSRSEMNVSTLELGDSALYLCASSQGGAEEKLFFGSGTQLSVL.

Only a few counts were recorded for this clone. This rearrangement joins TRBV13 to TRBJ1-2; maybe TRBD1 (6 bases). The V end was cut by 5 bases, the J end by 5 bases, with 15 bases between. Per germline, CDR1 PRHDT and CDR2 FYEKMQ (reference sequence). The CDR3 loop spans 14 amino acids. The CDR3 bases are TGTGCCAGCAGCGAGCGGGGGGGCTCGTATGGCTACACCTTC. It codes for CASSERGGSYGYTF.

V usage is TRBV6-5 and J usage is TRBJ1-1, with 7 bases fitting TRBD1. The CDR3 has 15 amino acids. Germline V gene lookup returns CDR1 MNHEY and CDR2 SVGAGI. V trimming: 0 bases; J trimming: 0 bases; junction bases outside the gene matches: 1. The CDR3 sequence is CASSYSGQMNTEAFF. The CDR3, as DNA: TGTGCCAGCAGTTACTCGGGACAGATGAACACTGAAGCTTTCTTT.

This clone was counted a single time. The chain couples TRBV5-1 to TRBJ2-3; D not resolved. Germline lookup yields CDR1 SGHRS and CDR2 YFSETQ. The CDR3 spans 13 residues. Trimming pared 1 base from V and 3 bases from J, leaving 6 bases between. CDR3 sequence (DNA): TGCGCCAGCAGCTTGTTCATGACAGATACGCAGTATTTT. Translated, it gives CASSLFMTDTQYF.

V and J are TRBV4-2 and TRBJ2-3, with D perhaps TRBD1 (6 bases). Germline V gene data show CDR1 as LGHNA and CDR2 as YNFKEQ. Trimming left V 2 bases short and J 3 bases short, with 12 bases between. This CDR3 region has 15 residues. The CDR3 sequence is CASSQRGKETDTQYF. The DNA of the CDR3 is TGTGCCAGCAGCCAAAGGGGGAAGGAGACAGATACGCAGTATTTT.

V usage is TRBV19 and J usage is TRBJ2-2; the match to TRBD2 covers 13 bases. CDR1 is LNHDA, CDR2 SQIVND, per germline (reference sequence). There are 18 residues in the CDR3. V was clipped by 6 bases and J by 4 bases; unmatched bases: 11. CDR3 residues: CASRRTTSGRGVTGELFF. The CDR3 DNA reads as TGTGCCAGTAGACGAACAACTAGCGGGAGGGGAGTCACCGGGGAGCTGTTTTTT. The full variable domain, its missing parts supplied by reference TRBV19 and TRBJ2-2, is DGGITQSPKYLFRKEGQNVTLSCEQNLNHDAMYWYRQDPGQGLRLIYYSQIVNDFQKGDIAEGYSVSREKKESFPLTVTSAQKNPTAFYLCASRRTTSGRGVTGELFFGEGSRLTVL.

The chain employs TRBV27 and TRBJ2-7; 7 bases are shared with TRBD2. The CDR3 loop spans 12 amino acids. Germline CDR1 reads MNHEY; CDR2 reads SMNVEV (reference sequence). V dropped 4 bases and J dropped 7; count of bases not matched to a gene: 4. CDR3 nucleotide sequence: TGTGCCAGCAGTTCCCTGCGGGGGGAGCAGTACTTC. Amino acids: CASSSLRGEQYF.

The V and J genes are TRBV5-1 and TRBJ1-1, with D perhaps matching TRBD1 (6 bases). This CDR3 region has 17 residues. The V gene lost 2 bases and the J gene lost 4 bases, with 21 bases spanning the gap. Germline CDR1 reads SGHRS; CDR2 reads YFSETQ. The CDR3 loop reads CASSFLRATGSGTEAFF. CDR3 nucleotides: TGCGCCAGCAGCTTCCTTAGGGCAACAGGGTCCGGCACTGAAGCTTTCTTT.

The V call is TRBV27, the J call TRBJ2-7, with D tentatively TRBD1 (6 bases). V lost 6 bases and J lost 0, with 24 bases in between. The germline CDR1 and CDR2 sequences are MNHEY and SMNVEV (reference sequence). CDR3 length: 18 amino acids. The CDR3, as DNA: TGTGCCAGCAGCCTCCAGGGGATGGGGACCGCAATCTCCTACGAGCAGTACTTC. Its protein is CASSLQGMGTAISYEQYF.

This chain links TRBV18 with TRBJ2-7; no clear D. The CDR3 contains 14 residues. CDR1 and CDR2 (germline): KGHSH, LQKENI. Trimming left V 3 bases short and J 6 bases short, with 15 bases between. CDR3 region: CASSPNLGQLEQYF. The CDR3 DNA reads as TGTGCCAGCTCACCGAACCTAGGCCAGCTCGAGCAGTACTTC.

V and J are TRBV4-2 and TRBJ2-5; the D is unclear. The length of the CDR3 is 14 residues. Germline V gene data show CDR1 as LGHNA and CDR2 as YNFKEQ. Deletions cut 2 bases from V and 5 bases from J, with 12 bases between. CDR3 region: CASSQRPGAETQYF. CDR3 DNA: TGTGCCAGCAGCCAACGGCCAGGCGCGGAGACCCAGTACTTC.

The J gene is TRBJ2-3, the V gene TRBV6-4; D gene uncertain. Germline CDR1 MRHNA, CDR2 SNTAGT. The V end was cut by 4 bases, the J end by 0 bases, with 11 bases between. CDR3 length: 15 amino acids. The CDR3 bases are TGTGCCAGCAGTGGGGCCGCTACTAGCACAGATACGCAGTATTTT. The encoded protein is CASSGAATSTDTQYF.

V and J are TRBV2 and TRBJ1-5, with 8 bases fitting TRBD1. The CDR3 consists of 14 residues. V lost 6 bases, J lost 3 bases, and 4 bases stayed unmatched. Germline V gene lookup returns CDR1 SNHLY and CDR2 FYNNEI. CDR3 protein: CASSRTGTNQPQHF. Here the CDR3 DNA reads TGTGCCAGCAGCCGGACAGGGACCAATCAGCCCCAGCATTTT.

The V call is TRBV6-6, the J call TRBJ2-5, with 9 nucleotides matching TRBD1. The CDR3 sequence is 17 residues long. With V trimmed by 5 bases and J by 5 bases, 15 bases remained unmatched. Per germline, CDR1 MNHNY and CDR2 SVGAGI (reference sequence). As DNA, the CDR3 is TGTGCCAGCAGTCCTGATCAGACAGGGGGAATTGGGGAGACCCAGTACTTC. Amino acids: CASSPDQTGGIGETQYF.

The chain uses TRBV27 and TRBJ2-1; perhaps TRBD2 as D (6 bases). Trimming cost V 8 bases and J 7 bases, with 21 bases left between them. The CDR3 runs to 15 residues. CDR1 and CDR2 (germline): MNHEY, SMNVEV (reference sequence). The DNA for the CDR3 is TGTGCCAGCTCAGTTCCCGGCCTAGCGAGGAATGAGCAGTTCTTC. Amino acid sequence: CASSVPGLARNEQFF.

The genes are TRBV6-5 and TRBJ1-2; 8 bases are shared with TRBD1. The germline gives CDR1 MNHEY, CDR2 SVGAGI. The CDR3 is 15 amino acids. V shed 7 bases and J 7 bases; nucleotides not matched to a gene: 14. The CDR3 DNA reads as TGTGCCAGCACCCAACAAGGACAGGGTGGACCTGGCTACACCTTC. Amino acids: CASTQQGQGGPGYTF.